This T cell receptor beta chain was sequenced for a study of shared clonotypes between healthy human individuals. The CDR3 is 14 residues long. Germline lookup yields CDR1 SGHTA and CDR2 FQGNSA. V gave up 2 bases and J gave up 5 bases, with 9 bases separating them. Samples underwent the assay at deep level. Study processing details: Filtering of immunoSEQ junctional sequences could not match full-length read filtering. Produced via immunoSEQ multiplex PCR; TCRdb's table is partial and in-frame only. V and J calls and clone size are given by that table; D and trimming were obtained from the DNA. The sample yields some 89,000 clones, 67% seen once. This clone has a handful of counts.

V gene TRBV7-2 combines with J gene TRBJ2-2; tentatively, D is TRBD1 (6 bases). The specimen sequenced was memory CD8+ T cells sorted from blood. Subset of the sample: CD45RO+ cells pooled with CCR7-negative TemRA cells. The sequence was collected from a man aged 25 to 40 in good health. As DNA, the CDR3 is TGTGCCAGCAGCTTATGGCAGGGGACCGGGGAGCTGTTTTTT. Its translation: CASSLWQGTGELFF.